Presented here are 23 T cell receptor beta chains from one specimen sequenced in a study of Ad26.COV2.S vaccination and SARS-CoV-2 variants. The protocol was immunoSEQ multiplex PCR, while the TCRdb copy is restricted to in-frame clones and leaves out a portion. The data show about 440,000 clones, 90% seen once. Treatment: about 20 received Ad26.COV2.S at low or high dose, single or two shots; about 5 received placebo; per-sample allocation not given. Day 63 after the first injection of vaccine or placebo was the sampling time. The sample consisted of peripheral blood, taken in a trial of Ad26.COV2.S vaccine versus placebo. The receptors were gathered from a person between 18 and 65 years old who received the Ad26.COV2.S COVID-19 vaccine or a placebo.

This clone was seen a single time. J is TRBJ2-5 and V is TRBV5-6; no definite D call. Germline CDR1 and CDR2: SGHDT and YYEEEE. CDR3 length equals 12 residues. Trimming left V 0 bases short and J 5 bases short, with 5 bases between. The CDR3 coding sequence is TGTGCCAGCAGCTTGGACCGGGAGACCCAGTACTTC. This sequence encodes CASSLDRETQYF.

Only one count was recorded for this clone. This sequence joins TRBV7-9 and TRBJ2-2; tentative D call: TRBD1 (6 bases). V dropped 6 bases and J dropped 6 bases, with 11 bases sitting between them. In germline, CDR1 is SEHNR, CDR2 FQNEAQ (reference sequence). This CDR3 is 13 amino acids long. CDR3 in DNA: TGTGCCAGCAGGGCCAGGGGACCCGGGGAGCTGTTTTTT. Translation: CASRARGPGELFF.

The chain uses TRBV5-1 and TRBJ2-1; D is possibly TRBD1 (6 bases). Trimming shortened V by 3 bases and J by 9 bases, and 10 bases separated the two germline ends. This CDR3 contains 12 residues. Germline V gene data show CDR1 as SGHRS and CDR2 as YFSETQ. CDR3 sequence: CASSSEGVEQFF. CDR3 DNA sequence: TGCGCCAGCAGCTCTGAGGGGGTTGAGCAGTTCTTC.

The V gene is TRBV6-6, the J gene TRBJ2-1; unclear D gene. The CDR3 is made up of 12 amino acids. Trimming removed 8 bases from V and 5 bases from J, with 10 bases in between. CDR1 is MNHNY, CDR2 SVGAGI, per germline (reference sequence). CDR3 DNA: TGTGCCAGCTCCGTAGGACACAATGAGCAGTTCTTC. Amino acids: CASSVGHNEQFF.

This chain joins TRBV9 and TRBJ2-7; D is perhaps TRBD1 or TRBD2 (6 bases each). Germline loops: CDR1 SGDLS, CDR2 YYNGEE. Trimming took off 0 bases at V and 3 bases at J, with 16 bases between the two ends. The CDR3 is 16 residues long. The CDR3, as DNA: TGTGCCAGCAGCGTAGTGGGGGGCGAGGAAATCTACGAGCAGTACTTC. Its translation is CASSVVGGEEIYEQYF.

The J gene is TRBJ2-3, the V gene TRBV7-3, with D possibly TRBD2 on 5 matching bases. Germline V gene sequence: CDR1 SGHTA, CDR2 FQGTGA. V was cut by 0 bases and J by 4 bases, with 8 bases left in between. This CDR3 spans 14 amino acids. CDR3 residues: CASSLTRGSDTQYF. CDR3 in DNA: TGTGCCAGCAGCTTAACTCGAGGGTCAGATACGCAGTATTTT.

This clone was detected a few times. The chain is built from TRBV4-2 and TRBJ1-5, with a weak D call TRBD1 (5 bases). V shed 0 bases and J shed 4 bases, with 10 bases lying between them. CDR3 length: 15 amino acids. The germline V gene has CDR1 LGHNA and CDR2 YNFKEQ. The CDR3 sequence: CASSQDVGGNQPQHF. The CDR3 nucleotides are TGTGCCAGCAGCCAAGATGTTGGGGGTAATCAGCCCCAGCATTTT.

DNA for the CDR3: TGCGCCAGCAGCTGGCGGGAGAATATTTACAATGAGCAGTTCTTC. This gives the protein CASSWRENIYNEQFF. This sequence joins TRBV5-1 and TRBJ2-1; 7 nucleotides align to TRBD2. The V gene's germline CDR1 is SGHRS and CDR2 YFSETQ. J was trimmed by 4 bases and V by 3 bases; bases with no gene match: 7. The CDR3 consists of 15 residues.

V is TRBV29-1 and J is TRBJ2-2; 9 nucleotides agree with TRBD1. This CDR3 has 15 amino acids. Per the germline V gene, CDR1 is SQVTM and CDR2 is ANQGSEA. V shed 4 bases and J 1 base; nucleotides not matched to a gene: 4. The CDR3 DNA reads TGCAGCGTTGTGGGGGGACAGGGGAACACCGGGGAGCTGTTTTTT. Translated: CSVVGGQGNTGELFF.

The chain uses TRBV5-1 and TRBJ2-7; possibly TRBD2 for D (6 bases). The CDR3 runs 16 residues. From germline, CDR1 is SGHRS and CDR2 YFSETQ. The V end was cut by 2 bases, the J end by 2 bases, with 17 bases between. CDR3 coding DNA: TGCGCCAGCAGCTTAACCACCATCGGAGGGGCCTACGAGCAGTACTTC. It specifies CASSLTTIGGAYEQYF.

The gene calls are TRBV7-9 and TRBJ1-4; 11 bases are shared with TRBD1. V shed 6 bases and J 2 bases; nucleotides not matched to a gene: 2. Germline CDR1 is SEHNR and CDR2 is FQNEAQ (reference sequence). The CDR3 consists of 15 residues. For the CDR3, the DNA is TGTGCCAGCAGAGGGACAGGGGGGACTAATGAAAAACTGTTTTTT. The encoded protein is CASRGTGGTNEKLFF.

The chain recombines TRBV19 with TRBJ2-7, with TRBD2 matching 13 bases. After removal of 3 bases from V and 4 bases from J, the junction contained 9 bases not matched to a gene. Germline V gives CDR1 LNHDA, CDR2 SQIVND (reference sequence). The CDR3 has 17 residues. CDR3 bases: TGTGCCAGTAGTATTGGACTAGCGGGAGCCGACGGGTACGAGCAGTACTTC. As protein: CASSIGLAGADGYEQYF. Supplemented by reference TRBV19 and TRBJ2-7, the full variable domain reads DGGITQSPKYLFRKEGQNVTLSCEQNLNHDAMYWYRQDPGQGLRLIYYSQIVNDFQKGDIAEGYSVSREKKESFPLTVTSAQKNPTAFYLCASSIGLAGADGYEQYFGPGTRLTVT.

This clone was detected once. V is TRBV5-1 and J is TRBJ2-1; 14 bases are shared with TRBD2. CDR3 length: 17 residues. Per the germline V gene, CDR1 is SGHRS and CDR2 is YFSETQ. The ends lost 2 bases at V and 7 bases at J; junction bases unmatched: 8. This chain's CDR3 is CASSLTGTSGSANEQFF. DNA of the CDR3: TGCGCCAGCAGCTTAACCGGGACTAGCGGGAGTGCTAATGAGCAGTTCTTC.

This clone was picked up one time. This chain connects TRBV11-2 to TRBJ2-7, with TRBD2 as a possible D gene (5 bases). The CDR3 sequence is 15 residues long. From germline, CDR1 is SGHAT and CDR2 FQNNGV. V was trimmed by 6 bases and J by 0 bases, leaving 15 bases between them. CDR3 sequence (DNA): TGTGCCAGCAGGGTAGAGCCGGGAAACTCCTACGAGCAGTACTTC. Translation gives CASRVEPGNSYEQYF.

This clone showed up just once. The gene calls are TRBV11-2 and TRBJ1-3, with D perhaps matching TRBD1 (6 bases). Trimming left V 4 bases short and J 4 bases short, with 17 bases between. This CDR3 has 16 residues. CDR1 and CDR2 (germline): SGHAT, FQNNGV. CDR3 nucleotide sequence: TGTGCCAGCAGCTCCCCCGGGACATTCGTCGGAAACACCATATATTTT. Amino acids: CASSSPGTFVGNTIYF.

Here the CDR3 reads CASSMAGQGDEQFF. In DNA, the CDR3 is TGTGCCAGTAGTATGGCGGGCCAAGGGGATGAGCAGTTCTTC. The V gene is TRBV19, the J gene TRBJ2-1; D might be TRBD1 or TRBD2, each matching 5 bases. The CDR3 contains 14 residues. The germline gives CDR1 LNHDA, CDR2 SQIVND (reference sequence). Trimming shortened V by 3 bases and J by 8 bases, and 14 bases separated the two germline ends.

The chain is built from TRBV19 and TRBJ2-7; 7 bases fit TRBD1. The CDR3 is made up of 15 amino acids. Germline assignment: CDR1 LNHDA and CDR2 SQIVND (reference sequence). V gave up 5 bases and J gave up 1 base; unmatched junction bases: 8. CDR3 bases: TGTGCCAGTAGTGCCCAGGGGGAGACATCCTACGAGCAGTACTTC. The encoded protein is CASSAQGETSYEQYF.

CDR3 nucleotide sequence: TGTGCCAGCAGCTTCGAGAGCGGGAGAGGAGCTACGCAGTATTTT. Translating it yields CASSFESGRGATQYF. The chain employs TRBV7-9 and TRBJ2-3; 8 positions match TRBD2. Germline CDR1 and CDR2: SEHNR and FQNEAQ (reference sequence). This CDR3 has 15 residues. J was trimmed by 8 bases and V by 3 bases; bases with no gene match: 10. Full variable domain (missing parts from reference TRBV7-9 and TRBJ2-3): DTGVSQNPRHKITKRGQNVTFRCDPISEHNRLYWYRQTLGQGPEFLTYFQNEAQLEKSRLLSDRFSAERPKGSFSTLEIQRTEQGDSAMYLCASSFESGRGATQYFGPGTRLTVL.

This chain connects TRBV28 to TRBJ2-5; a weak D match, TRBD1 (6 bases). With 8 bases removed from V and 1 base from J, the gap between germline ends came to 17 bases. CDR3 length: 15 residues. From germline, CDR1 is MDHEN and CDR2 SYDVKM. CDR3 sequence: CASEQGQKPQETQYF. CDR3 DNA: TGTGCCAGCGAACAGGGTCAGAAACCCCAAGAGACCCAGTACTTC.

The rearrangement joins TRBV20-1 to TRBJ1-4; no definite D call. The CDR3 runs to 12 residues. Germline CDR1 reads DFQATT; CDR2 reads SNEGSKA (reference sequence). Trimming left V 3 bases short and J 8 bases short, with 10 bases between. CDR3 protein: CSASEGREKLFF. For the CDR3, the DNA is TGCAGTGCTAGTGAGGGCCGCGAAAAACTGTTTTTT.

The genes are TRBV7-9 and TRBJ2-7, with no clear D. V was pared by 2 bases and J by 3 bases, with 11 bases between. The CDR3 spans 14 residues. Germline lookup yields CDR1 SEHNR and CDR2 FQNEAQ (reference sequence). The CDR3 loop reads CASSLSGKDYEQYF. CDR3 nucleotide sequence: TGTGCCAGCAGCTTATCAGGAAAGGACTACGAGCAGTACTTC.

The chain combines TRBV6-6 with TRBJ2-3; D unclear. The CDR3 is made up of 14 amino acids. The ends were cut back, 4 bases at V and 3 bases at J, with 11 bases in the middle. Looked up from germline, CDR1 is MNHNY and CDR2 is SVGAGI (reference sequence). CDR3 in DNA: TGTGCCAGCAGTTCGTCCCGACAAACAGATACGCAGTATTTT. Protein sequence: CASSSSRQTDTQYF.

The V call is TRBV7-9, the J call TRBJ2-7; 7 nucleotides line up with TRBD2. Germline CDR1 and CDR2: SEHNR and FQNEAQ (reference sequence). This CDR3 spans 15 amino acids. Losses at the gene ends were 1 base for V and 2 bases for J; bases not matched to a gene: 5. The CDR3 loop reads CASSLVSGRAYEQYF. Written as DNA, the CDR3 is TGTGCCAGCAGCTTAGTATCAGGGAGGGCCTACGAGCAGTACTTC.